This section outlines one TCR beta chain sequence together with its context. Its antigen is still unknown. CTLA-4 blockade using ipilimumab, together with focal radiation, was received by patients with chemo-refractory metastatic non-small-cell lung cancer. This record belongs to a study of radiotherapy plus CTLA-4 blockade in lung cancer. Study in general: Objective responses emerged in over 15% of patients, and around 29% attained disease control. General observations from the study: Early blood T cell clone changes and increased post-radiation serum interferon-beta were reportedly the strongest response predictors. Blood saw expansion of tumor-derived TCR clones after radiotherapy plus ipilimumab.

Germline V gene data show CDR1 as LGHNA and CDR2 as YNFKEQ. With 4 bases clipped from V and 5 bases from J, the junction kept 8 bases outside the gene matches. The CDR3 runs to 15 residues. The assay was immunoSEQ multiplex PCR, and TCRdb's table has in-frame clones only and misses some. The table includes roughly 100,000 clones, 85% to 90% detected once. This TCR derives from a human donor with non-small cell lung cancer that progressed on radiotherapy plus ipilimumab. Some clones in this sample may be carry-over from other donors' samples. The rearrangement joins TRBV4-2 to TRBJ1-2; 9 nucleotides align to TRBD1. The input for sequencing was peripheral blood, taken from a patient treated with radiotherapy plus ipilimumab. CDR3 sequence (DNA): TGTGCCAGCAGCCGGATTGGGACAGGGAGATATGGCTACACCTTC. Residues: CASSRIGTGRYGYTF.